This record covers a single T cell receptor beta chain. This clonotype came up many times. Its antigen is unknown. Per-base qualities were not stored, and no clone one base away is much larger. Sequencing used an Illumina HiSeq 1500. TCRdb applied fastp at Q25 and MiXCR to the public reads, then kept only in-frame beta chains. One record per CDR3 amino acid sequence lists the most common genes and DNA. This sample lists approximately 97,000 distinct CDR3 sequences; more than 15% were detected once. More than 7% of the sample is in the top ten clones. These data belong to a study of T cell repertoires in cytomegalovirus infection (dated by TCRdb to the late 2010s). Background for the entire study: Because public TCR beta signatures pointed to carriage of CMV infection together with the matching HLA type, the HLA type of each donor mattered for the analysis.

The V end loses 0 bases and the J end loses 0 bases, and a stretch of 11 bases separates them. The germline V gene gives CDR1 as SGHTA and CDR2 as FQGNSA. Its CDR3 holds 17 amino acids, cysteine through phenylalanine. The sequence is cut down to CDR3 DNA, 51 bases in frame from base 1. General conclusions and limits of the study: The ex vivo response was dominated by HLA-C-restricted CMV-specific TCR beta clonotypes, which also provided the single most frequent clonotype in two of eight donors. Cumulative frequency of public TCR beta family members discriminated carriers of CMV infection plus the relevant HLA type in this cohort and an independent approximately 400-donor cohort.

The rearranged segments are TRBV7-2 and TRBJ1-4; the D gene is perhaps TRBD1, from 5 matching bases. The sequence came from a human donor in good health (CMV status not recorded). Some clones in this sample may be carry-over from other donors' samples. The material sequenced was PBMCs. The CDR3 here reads CASSLAQGPATNEKLFF. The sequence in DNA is TGTGCCAGCAGCTTAGCGCAGGGCCCAGCAACTAATGAAAAACTGTTTTTT.